The 29 T cell receptor beta chains below come from one sample, sequenced in a study of blood T cell repertoires in COVID-19. The method was immunoSEQ multiplex PCR; TCRdb's version includes in-frame clones alone and lacks a portion of them. Among around 65,000 clones, more than 75% were seen once, and the ten largest hold around 15%. The specimen sequenced was peripheral blood. The source of these receptors is a human donor in a cohort sampled during active COVID-19.

This chain uses TRBV6-6 with TRBJ1-2, with 9 bases lining up with TRBD1. Trimming cost V 4 bases and J 2 bases; bases outside gene matches: 5. The CDR3 has 15 residues. Germline-derived CDR1 and CDR2 are MNHNY and SVGAGI (reference sequence). The CDR3 is CASSSKGTGNYGYTF. CDR3 bases: TGTGCCAGCAGTTCAAAAGGGACAGGGAACTATGGCTACACCTTC.

This clone was detected a few times. The chain combines TRBV5-4 with TRBJ2-7, with D tentatively TRBD1 (6 bases). Germline assignment: CDR1 SGHNT and CDR2 YYREEE (reference sequence). The CDR3 is 15 residues long. Trimming stripped 0 bases from V and 4 bases from J, with 14 bases between. This CDR3 is CASSLARRGTYEQYF. The CDR3 coding sequence is TGTGCCAGCAGCTTGGCCAGAAGGGGGACGTACGAGCAGTACTTC.

J is TRBJ1-2 and V is TRBV7-9; TRBD1 matches 7 bases. Per germline, CDR1 SEHNR and CDR2 FQNEAQ (reference sequence). The ends lost 5 bases at V and 4 bases at J; junction bases unmatched: 13. The length of the CDR3 is 16 residues. The CDR3, as DNA: TGTGCCAGCAGCCCCGAAGTTAGGGGGCAGGGCTATGGCTACACCTTC. It specifies CASSPEVRGQGYGYTF.

The V and J genes are TRBV29-1 and TRBJ2-7; D might be TRBD1 (7 bases). Germline lookup yields CDR1 SQVTM and CDR2 ANQGSEA. This CDR3 has 14 amino acids. The V gene lost 7 bases and the J gene lost 3 bases, with 19 bases spanning the gap. The CDR3 reads CSAKRSGGSYEQYF. The CDR3 nucleotides read TGCAGCGCCAAGAGGTCAGGGGGGAGCTACGAGCAGTACTTC.

This clone came up a few times. The chain joins TRBV19 to TRBJ1-2; 7 positions agree with TRBD1. Per germline, CDR1 LNHDA and CDR2 SQIVND (reference sequence). V lost 9 bases, J lost 2 bases, and 15 bases stayed unmatched. CDR3 size: 16 residues. CDR3 bases: TGTGCCAGCGAGCACATCGACAGGGCCGTCAACTATGGCTACACCTTC. This gives the protein CASEHIDRAVNYGYTF.

V is TRBV24-1 and J is TRBJ2-1; D may be TRBD2 (7 bases). There are 16 residues in the CDR3. Trimming stripped 0 bases from V and 5 bases from J, with 13 bases between. The germline gives CDR1 KGHDR, CDR2 SFDVKD. CDR3 bases: TGTGCCACCAGTGATTTGGGGGGGGCATTCGACAATGAGCAGTTCTTC. It specifies CATSDLGGAFDNEQFF.

With respect to this clone: The junction shows a germline mismatch at one end, possibly a read error. This chain connects TRBV27 to TRBJ1-3; 11 bases map to TRBD1. This CDR3 comprises 15 residues. Germline loops: CDR1 MNHEY, CDR2 SMNVEV (reference sequence). The CDR3 is CASMGQGGSGNIIYF. In DNA, the CDR3 is TGTGCCAGCATGGGACAGGGGGGCTCTGGAAACATCATATATTTT.

The chain employs TRBV18 and TRBJ2-7, with 16 bases that match TRBD2. Per the germline V gene, CDR1 is KGHSH and CDR2 is LQKENI. This CDR3 region has 17 residues. V was clipped by 4 bases and J by 2 bases; unmatched bases: 5. CDR3 DNA sequence: TGTGCCAGCTCACTAACCGGGACTAGCGGGAGGGCCTACGAGCAGTACTTC. Protein: CASSLTGTSGRAYEQYF. The full variable domain, with the rest looked up from reference TRBV18 and TRBJ2-7, is NAGVMQNPRHLVRRRGQEARLRCSPMKGHSHVYWYRQLPEEGLKFMVYLQKENIIDESGMPKERFSAEFPKEGPSILRIQQVVRGDSAAYFCASSLTGTSGRAYEQYFGPGTRLTVT.

This clone was seen a handful of times. The chain employs TRBV3-1 (or the pseudogene TRBV3-2) and TRBJ2-7; TRBD1 is a possible D gene (5 bases). Trimming stripped 4 bases from V and 3 bases from J, with 7 bases between. In germline, CDR1 is LGHDT, CDR2 YNNKEL (reference sequence). The CDR3 covers 12 residues. The CDR3 coding sequence is TGTGCCAGCAGCCGGACACACTACGAGCAGTACTTC. Translating gives CASSRTHYEQYF.

This clone appeared a single time. The J gene is TRBJ2-5, the V gene TRBV19, with TRBD2 matching 11 bases. The V gene's germline CDR1 is LNHDA and CDR2 SQIVND (reference sequence). V was pared by 5 bases and J by 3 bases, with 8 bases of the junction left unmatched. This CDR3 is built from 16 residues. In DNA form, the CDR3 reads TGTGCCAGTAGTGCGCAGACTAGCGGGACCAAAGAGACCCAGTACTTC. It is translated as CASSAQTSGTKETQYF.

The CDR3 nucleotides are TGCGCCAGCAGCCAAGGGGCAAACTATGGCTACACCTTC. This codes for CASSQGANYGYTF. The rearrangement links TRBV4-1 to TRBJ1-2; D is ambiguous. Trimming pared 1 base from V and 2 bases from J, leaving 5 bases between. This CDR3 has 13 residues. Germline V gene sequence: CDR1 MGHRA, CDR2 YSYEKL.

The chain has TRBV28 and TRBJ2-5; a weak D match, TRBD2 (6 bases). The CDR3 extends over 16 amino acids. V was cut by 5 bases and J by 5 bases, with 21 bases left in between. The germline CDR1 and CDR2 sequences are MDHEN and SYDVKM. The DNA of the CDR3 is TGTGCCAGCAGTCCCCCCGGTAGCGGATTAATGGAGACCCAGTACTTC. As protein: CASSPPGSGLMETQYF.

The chain joins TRBV18 to TRBJ1-5; weak D call: TRBD1 (5 bases). V lost 2 bases and J lost 4, with 12 bases in between. Germline V lookup: CDR1 KGHSH, CDR2 LQKENI. CDR3 length: 15 residues. CDR3 DNA sequence: TGTGCCAGCTCACCAGAAGGGGTTCGTAATCAGCCCCAGCATTTT. This codes for CASSPEGVRNQPQHF.

V usage is TRBV29-1 and J usage is TRBJ2-7; 8 bases are shared with TRBD1. The CDR3 covers 12 residues. V dropped 7 bases and J dropped 6; count of bases not matched to a gene: 8. The germline gives CDR1 SQVTM, CDR2 ANQGSEA. CDR3 loop: CSGTGQGGEQYF. The CDR3 region has the DNA TGCAGCGGAACCGGACAGGGAGGCGAGCAGTACTTC.

V usage is TRBV11-2 and J usage is TRBJ2-7, with D maybe TRBD2 (6 bases). The V and J ends lost 5 bases and 5 bases respectively, with 25 bases between them. Germline assignment: CDR1 SGHAT and CDR2 FQNNGV. The CDR3 contains 17 residues. Here the CDR3 reads CASSKENGTGGLDEQYF. For the CDR3, the DNA is TGTGCCAGCAGCAAGGAGAACGGGACTGGCGGGTTGGACGAGCAGTACTTC.

In this sample, this clone is medium-sized. The chain links TRBV24-1 to TRBJ2-1; D is uncertain. Between the trimmed V and J ends, which lost 5 bases and 0 bases, there was a span of 10 bases. The CDR3 has 15 amino acids. Germline V gene data show CDR1 as KGHDR and CDR2 as SFDVKD. The CDR3 here is CATSAAWASYNEQFF. CDR3 sequence (DNA): TGTGCCACCAGTGCCGCATGGGCCTCCTACAATGAGCAGTTCTTC.

This clone has only one observation. The chain couples TRBV5-1 to TRBJ1-1, with TRBD1 as a possible D gene (5 bases). Germline assignment: CDR1 SGHRS and CDR2 YFSETQ. The V end was cut by 3 bases, the J end by 0 bases, with 15 bases between. This CDR3 is built from 16 residues. CDR3 DNA: TGCGCCAGCAGCTGGGGGGTGACAGACATGAACACTGAAGCTTTCTTT. It translates to CASSWGVTDMNTEAFF.

This chain uses TRBV28 with TRBJ2-7, with 9 bases lining up with TRBD1. The CDR3 runs to 13 residues. CDR1 is MDHEN and CDR2 is SYDVKM in the germline V gene. V dropped 6 bases and J dropped 3; count of bases not matched to a gene: 3. CDR3 bases: TGTGCCAGCAGGATGGGACAGGGCTACGAGCAGTACTTC. This encodes CASRMGQGYEQYF.

CDR3 sequence: CASQRGTANTEAFF. CDR3 coding DNA: TGTGCCAGTCAGAGAGGGACAGCAAACACTGAAGCTTTCTTT. The V gene is TRBV19, the J gene TRBJ1-1; 7 bases match TRBD1. Germline CDR1 is LNHDA and CDR2 is SQIVND (reference sequence). The CDR3 consists of 14 residues. V lost 8 bases, J lost 2 bases, and 8 bases stayed unmatched.

The CDR3 DNA follows: TGTGCCAGCAGTTCCCTTGGAAACACCATATATTTT. It specifies CASSSLGNTIYF. The V gene is TRBV6-5, the J gene TRBJ1-3; D gene ambiguous. There are 12 residues in the CDR3. Between the trimmed V and J ends, which lost 4 bases and 3 bases, there was a span of 4 bases. CDR1 MNHEY and CDR2 SVGAGI come from the germline V gene.

The chain couples TRBV5-4 to TRBJ2-3; no clear D gene. Germline V gene sequence: CDR1 SGHNT, CDR2 YYREEE (reference sequence). This CDR3 region has 15 residues. Trimming removed 3 bases from V and 0 bases from J, with 11 bases in between. CDR3 DNA: TGTGCCAGCAGCTCCCCTTTTCTTAGCACAGATACGCAGTATTTT. This gives the protein CASSSPFLSTDTQYF.

This rearrangement joins TRBV27 to TRBJ1-2, with 7 bases that match TRBD1. Germline CDR1 MNHEY, CDR2 SMNVEV (reference sequence). Trimming took 5 bases from V and 3 from J; bases not matched to a gene: 6. The CDR3 consists of 14 residues. The CDR3 DNA is TGTGCCAGCAGTCTAACAGGGACAGACTATGGCTACACCTTC. Encoded protein: CASSLTGTDYGYTF.

The chain is built from TRBV27 and TRBJ2-3; TRBD2 matches at 7 bases. Germline V gives CDR1 MNHEY, CDR2 SMNVEV (reference sequence). The CDR3 is made up of 15 amino acids. Trimming at V came to 5 bases and at J to 7 bases, leaving 12 bases not matched to a gene. The CDR3 sequence is CASSKLATSGNTQYF. The CDR3 DNA follows: TGTGCCAGCAGTAAACTAGCGACCAGCGGGAATACGCAGTATTTT.

This chain links TRBV7-2 with TRBJ2-1; 12 bases are a match to TRBD2. The CDR3 is 16 residues long. In germline, CDR1 is SGHTA, CDR2 FQGNSA. J was trimmed by 2 bases and V by 3 bases; bases with no gene match: 2. The CDR3 DNA is TGTGCCAGCAGCTTCCGGACTAGCGGGACCTACAATGAGCAGTTCTTC. This codes for CASSFRTSGTYNEQFF.

The chain uses TRBV6-5 and TRBJ1-1; 7 nucleotides agree with TRBD1. Germline loops: CDR1 MNHEY, CDR2 SVGAGI. V dropped 6 bases and J dropped 0; count of bases not matched to a gene: 7. This CDR3 region has 15 residues. Here the CDR3 reads CASSPQGLMNTEAFF. Here the CDR3 DNA reads TGTGCCAGCAGCCCACAGGGGCTTATGAACACTGAAGCTTTCTTT.

J is TRBJ2-2 and V is TRBV7-2; 7 nucleotides agree with TRBD1. J gave up 4 bases and V 5 bases, and 7 bases lay outside the gene matches. The CDR3 has 15 residues. Germline V gene lookup returns CDR1 SGHTA and CDR2 FQGNSA. CDR3 residues: CASSPTGQLTGELFF. Written as DNA, the CDR3 is TGTGCCAGCAGCCCGACGGGACAGCTCACCGGGGAGCTGTTTTTT.

The rearrangement links TRBV27 to TRBJ2-1; no definite D call. Germline CDR1 and CDR2: MNHEY and SMNVEV (reference sequence). This CDR3 is 16 amino acids long. Trimming left V 0 bases short and J 2 bases short, with 11 bases between. In DNA, the CDR3 is TGTGCCAGCAGTTTATCTTCCGGTCATGCCTACAATGAGCAGTTCTTC. Translating gives CASSLSSGHAYNEQFF.

The genes are TRBV28 and TRBJ2-3; 12 bases align to TRBD2. Germline V gene sequence: CDR1 MDHEN, CDR2 SYDVKM. The CDR3 consists of 16 residues. Germline trimming cut 7 bases from V and 2 bases from J; bases unmatched to any gene: 7. The CDR3 sequence: CASILAGGDLTDTQYF. CDR3 nucleotide sequence: TGTGCCAGCATACTAGCGGGGGGTGACCTCACAGATACGCAGTATTTT.

As to this clone: Different DNA sequences within this sample yield the same CDR3. The V and J genes are TRBV5-1 and TRBJ2-1; 10 nucleotides align to TRBD2. J gave up 3 bases and V 0 bases, and 0 bases lay outside the gene matches. The CDR3 has 15 residues. CDR1 is SGHRS, CDR2 YFSETQ, per germline. The CDR3 DNA reads TGCGCCAGCAGCTTGGCTAGCGGGAGCTACAATGAGCAGTTCTTC. It encodes CASSLASGSYNEQFF.